One sample yielded the 32 T cell receptor beta chains listed below, sequenced in a study of blood T cells in healthy people across ages. For the second PCR, which ran for 7 to 11 cycles, a sample-barcoded 5' primer and a J-beta primer mix were used. A single record per CDR3 protein comes from TCRdb applying MiXCR to the 5' RACE reads. This table holds about 630,000 distinct CDR3 sequences, under 25% found once. Sequencing was performed on blood. These receptors were taken from a man aged 70-80 years in good health.

The V and J genes are TRBV20-1 and TRBJ1-1; 7 bases line up with TRBD1. Losses at the gene ends were 5 bases for V and 12 bases for J; bases not matched to a gene: 18. The CDR3 spans 14 residues. Germline CDR1 reads DFQATT; CDR2 reads SNEGSKA (reference sequence). CDR3 amino acids: CSAYTWDRGVKTFF. The DNA for the CDR3 is TGCAGTGCTTATACTTGGGACAGAGGGGTGAAAACTTTCTTT.

This clonotype was observed at least ten times. The rearrangement uses TRBV7-2 and TRBJ2-5; possible D gene TRBD2, 6 bases. The CDR3 spans 14 residues. Germline assignment: CDR1 SGHTA and CDR2 FQGNSA. V lost 3 bases and J 2 bases, leaving 10 bases between the germline ends. The CDR3 bases are TGTGCCAGCAGCTTGGGCGGGATACAAGAGACCCAGTACTTC. This translates into CASSLGGIQETQYF.

This clonotype came up a few times. V gene TRBV29-1 combines with J gene TRBJ2-5; D uncertain. The DNA end favors TRBJ2-7, so the J call may be wrong. CDR3 length equals 12 residues. The germline gives CDR1 SQVTM, CDR2 ANQGSEA. The CDR3 DNA follows: TGCAGCGTGTACCAATCAGGCTACGAGCAGTACTTC. Translating gives CSVYQSGYEQYF.

This clonotype has more than one count but fewer than ten. The rearrangement uses TRBV20-1 and TRBJ2-3; D not resolved. Trimming took off 3 bases at V and 2 bases at J, with 9 bases between the two ends. Germline V gene sequence: CDR1 DFQATT, CDR2 SNEGSKA (reference sequence). This CDR3 region has 13 residues. The CDR3 protein is CSASGQITDTQYF. CDR3 sequence (DNA): TGCAGTGCTAGCGGCCAGATCACAGATACGCAGTATTTT.

Comments on this clonotype: A clone one base away is much larger, so this may be a read error. V gene TRBV7-9 combines with J gene TRBJ2-3; unclear D gene. Looked up from germline, CDR1 is SEHNR and CDR2 is FQNEAQ (reference sequence). Trimming pared 4 bases from V and 5 bases from J, leaving 13 bases between. The length of the CDR3 is 14 residues. CDR3 region: CASSSATKGDTQYF. The CDR3 region has the DNA TGTGCCAGCAGCTCGGCAACAAAAGGAGATACGCAGTATTTT.

This chain links TRBV5-1 with TRBJ2-5, with 7 bases aligning to TRBD2. CDR3 length: 14 residues. Germline-derived CDR1 and CDR2 are SGHRS and YFSETQ. Unmatched junction bases numbered 6, after V lost 4 bases and J lost 3 bases. CDR3 in DNA: TGCGCCAGCAGCCCGAGGACTAGAAAAGAGACCCAGTACTTC. It is translated as CASSPRTRKETQYF.

This clonotype came up a few times. This chain joins TRBV6-5 and TRBJ2-2, with a possible D match to TRBD1 (6 bases). The ends were cut back, 2 bases at V and 8 bases at J, with 15 bases in the middle. Per the germline V gene, CDR1 is MNHEY and CDR2 is SVGAGI. The CDR3 has 15 residues. CDR3 bases: TGTGCCAGCAGTTACCTTACCACAGGGTCAGGGGAGCTGTTTTTT. Protein sequence: CASSYLTTGSGELFF.

The chain is built from TRBV20-1 and TRBJ2-3; D may be TRBD2 (6 bases). CDR1 and CDR2 from the germline V gene are DFQATT and SNEGSKA (reference sequence). The CDR3 covers 14 residues. V lost 1 base and J lost 6, with 14 bases in between. The CDR3: CSARGESSEDTQYF. Here the CDR3 DNA reads TGCAGTGCTAGAGGGGAGTCTAGCGAGGATACGCAGTATTTT.

V gene TRBV7-8 combines with J gene TRBJ2-5, with TRBD2 identical over 7 bases. Trimming cost V 4 bases and J 1 base; bases outside gene matches: 12. The CDR3 length is 17 residues. Germline CDR1 SGHVS, CDR2 FQNEAQ. The CDR3 DNA follows: TGTGCCAGCAGCTACTACCCGGAGACTAGCAGCCAAGAGACCCAGTACTTC. Protein: CASSYYPETSSQETQYF.

V and J are TRBV20-1 and TRBJ1-2; D is unclear. Between the trimmed V and J ends, which lost 3 bases and 12 bases, there was a span of 5 bases. From germline, CDR1 is DFQATT and CDR2 SNEGSKA (reference sequence). This CDR3 spans 8 amino acids. The DNA of the CDR3 is TGCAGTGCTAGGGCCAACACCTTC. This gives the protein CSARANTF.

This clonotype was counted at least ten times. The chain carries TRBV28 and TRBJ1-2; the D is unclear. The CDR3 length is 11 residues. Germline loops: CDR1 MDHEN, CDR2 SYDVKM. Trimming shortened V by 3 bases and J by 6 bases, and 5 bases separated the two germline ends. The CDR3 loop is CASSLKDGYTF. DNA for the CDR3: TGTGCCAGCAGTTTGAAAGATGGCTACACCTTC.

The chain joins TRBV20-1 to TRBJ1-4, with D maybe TRBD1 (5 bases). Germline CDR1 reads DFQATT; CDR2 reads SNEGSKA (reference sequence). Trimming removed 6 bases from V and 6 bases from J, with 23 bases in between. CDR3 length: 16 amino acids. The CDR3 here is CSAREDSLGRHEKLFF. The CDR3 DNA reads TGCAGTGCCAGGGAGGATTCCCTGGGTCGGCATGAAAAACTGTTTTTT.

In this sample, this clonotype turned up many times. The chain is built from TRBV7-6 and TRBJ2-3; D tentatively reads TRBD1 or TRBD2 (5 bases each). V dropped 5 bases and J dropped 2 bases, with 11 bases sitting between them. The CDR3 extends over 14 amino acids. CDR1 and CDR2 from the germline V gene are SGHVS and FNYEAQ. This CDR3 reads CASSPRGPTDTQYF. DNA of the CDR3: TGTGCCAGCAGCCCACGGGGACCCACAGATACGCAGTATTTT.

This clonotype showed up just a few times. V gene TRBV15 combines with J gene TRBJ1-1; D gene uncertain. CDR3 length equals 14 residues. Germline V CDR1 and CDR2: LNHNV, YYDKDF (reference sequence). Trimming removed 1 base at V and 1 base at J, with 7 bases between. The CDR3 sequence: CATSRGHENTEAFF. CDR3 sequence (DNA): TGTGCCACCAGCAGAGGACACGAGAACACTGAAGCTTTCTTT.

This clonotype was detected only a few times. The rearrangement links TRBV5-6 to TRBJ2-3, with D possibly matching TRBD1 (6 bases). The CDR3 covers 15 residues. V gave up 3 bases and J gave up 0 bases, with 11 bases separating them. Germline lookup yields CDR1 SGHDT and CDR2 YYEEEE. The CDR3 loop reads CASSYYRASTDTQYF. CDR3 DNA sequence: TGTGCCAGCAGCTATTACAGGGCTAGCACAGATACGCAGTATTTT.

The chain links TRBV6-2 or TRBV6-3 to TRBJ2-1; D remains ambiguous. CDR1 and CDR2 from the germline V gene are MNHEY and SVGEGT. The ends were cut back, 4 bases at V and 9 bases at J, with 10 bases in the middle. This CDR3 spans 12 amino acids. The CDR3 nucleotides are TGTGCCAGCAGTTCTCTTGCGCTTGAGCAGTTCTTC. It yields the protein CASSSLALEQFF.

The V and J genes are TRBV3-1 and TRBJ2-1; perhaps D is TRBD1 or TRBD2 (5 bases each). Trimming removed 4 bases from V and 5 bases from J, with 18 bases in between. The CDR3 totals 16 residues. The V gene's germline CDR1 is LGHDT and CDR2 YNNKEL (reference sequence). Written as DNA, the CDR3 is TGTGCCAGCAGCCTCCGGGGCCCAAGGGGAAACAATGAGCAGTTCTTC. Its protein product is CASSLRGPRGNNEQFF.

The chain joins TRBV6-6 to TRBJ2-7; D may be TRBD1 (6 bases). The CDR3 sequence is 15 residues long. V gave up 0 bases and J gave up 0 bases, with 9 bases separating them. The V gene's germline CDR1 is MNHNY and CDR2 SVGAGI (reference sequence). The CDR3 spells CASSYSGQPSYEQYF. The CDR3 DNA sequence: TGTGCCAGCAGTTACTCCGGACAGCCCTCCTACGAGCAGTACTTC.

This CDR3 is CSVSGQGFVTQYF. CDR3 sequence (DNA): TGCAGCGTTTCGGGGCAGGGGTTTGTGACCCAGTACTTC. The chain employs TRBV29-1 and TRBJ2-5; D might be TRBD1 (6 bases). There are 13 residues in the CDR3. The germline gives CDR1 SQVTM, CDR2 ANQGSEA. V was shortened by 5 bases and J by 7 bases, with 17 bases between the two germline ends.

The chain carries TRBV6-1 and TRBJ2-5; 11 bases match TRBD2. The V gene's germline CDR1 is MNHNS and CDR2 SASEGT. The CDR3 totals 17 residues. The V gene end was trimmed by 6 bases and the J gene end by 2 bases; junction bases not matched to a gene: 11. This CDR3 is CASRSPGLAGGQETQYF. The CDR3 region has the DNA TGTGCCAGCAGATCCCCGGGTCTAGCGGGGGGACAAGAGACCCAGTACTTC.

The chain has TRBV12-3 or TRBV12-4 and TRBJ1-4; a weak D match, TRBD1 (5 bases). V gave up 4 bases and J gave up 0 bases, with 9 bases separating them. This CDR3 comprises 15 residues. In nucleotides, the CDR3 is TGTGCCAGCAGTTGGGACGGCCCAACTAATGAAAAACTGTTTTTT. Protein product: CASSWDGPTNEKLFF.

V is TRBV2 and J is TRBJ2-4; the D gene is possibly TRBD2 (5 bases). V dropped 3 bases and J dropped 2 bases, with 14 bases sitting between them. Germline V gene sequence: CDR1 SNHLY, CDR2 FYNNEI. The CDR3 contains 16 residues. The CDR3 here is CASSDGSGTSKNIQYF. Written as DNA, the CDR3 is TGTGCCAGCAGTGATGGATCGGGAACCTCCAAAAACATTCAGTACTTC.

V is TRBV5-5 and J is TRBJ2-5; D could derive from TRBD1 or TRBD2 (5 bases each). Trimming took 1 base from V and 6 from J, leaving 19 bases between them. The CDR3 runs 16 residues. Germline CDR1 SGHKS, CDR2 YYEKEE (reference sequence). The CDR3 region has the DNA TGTGCCAGCAGCTTGCCCCGGGACCGAGGAGTCCAGACCCAGTACTTC. Its protein is CASSLPRDRGVQTQYF.

This chain joins TRBV20-1 and TRBJ2-7, with D possibly called TRBD1 or TRBD2 (5 bases each). CDR1 is DFQATT, CDR2 SNEGSKA, per germline (reference sequence). The CDR3 contains 14 residues. Deletions cut 2 bases from V and 0 bases from J, with 11 bases between. The CDR3 nucleotides read TGCAGTGCTAGACCCGGGACCTTCTCCTACGAGCAGTACTTC. This gives the protein CSARPGTFSYEQYF.

This clonotype was seen a single time. The genes are TRBV4-1 and TRBJ2-1; 10 bases map to TRBD2. Germline V gene sequence: CDR1 MGHRA, CDR2 YSYEKL. The J segment lost 0 bases and the V segment lost 1 base, leaving 3 bases of the junction unmatched. This CDR3 is built from 17 residues. CDR3 amino acids: CASSQGTSGFSYNEQFF. The CDR3 region has the DNA TGCGCCAGCAGCCAAGGGACTAGCGGATTCTCCTACAATGAGCAGTTCTTC.

In this sample, this clonotype turned up a few times. The CDR3 here is CASSLIPDSPLHF. Here the CDR3 DNA reads TGTGCCAGCAGCTTAATTCCCGATTCACCCCTCCACTTT. The V and J genes are TRBV7-3 and TRBJ1-6, with no clear D. Germline V gives CDR1 SGHTA, CDR2 FQGTGA. The CDR3 has 13 amino acids. Trimming took 1 base from V and 8 from J, leaving 6 bases between them.

This chain connects TRBV20-1 to TRBJ2-1; no clear D gene. The J call is doubtful: the DNA matches TRBJ2-7 better. The length of the CDR3 is 17 residues. The germline gives CDR1 DFQATT, CDR2 SNEGSKA (reference sequence). The CDR3 DNA follows: TGCAGTGCTAGAGATCTTGCGGCATCCCGAAGCCTAGTGGGGCAGTACTTC. Amino acid sequence: CSARDLAASRSLVGQYF.

This sequence joins TRBV4-1 and TRBJ2-5; 9 bases are a match to TRBD2. CDR1 is MGHRA, CDR2 YSYEKL, per germline. The length of the CDR3 is 16 residues. V lost 0 bases, J lost 5 bases, and 7 bases stayed unmatched. Here the CDR3 DNA reads TGCGCCAGCAGCCAAGATAGGCTAGCGGGGACCGAGACCCAGTACTTC. Amino acid sequence: CASSQDRLAGTETQYF.

The V gene is TRBV13, the J gene TRBJ2-1; D is uncertain. The germline V gene encodes CDR1 PRHDT and CDR2 FYEKMQ (reference sequence). The CDR3 has 14 residues. V was shortened by 2 bases and J by 9 bases, with 14 bases between the two germline ends. CDR3 sequence (DNA): TGTGCCAGCAGCTTATTTACGACTTTAGGTGAGCAGTTCTTC. Amino acids: CASSLFTTLGEQFF. Full variable domain (missing parts from reference TRBV13 and TRBJ2-1): AAGVIQSPRHLIKEKRETATLKCYPIPRHDTVYWYQQGPGQDPQFLISFYEKMQSDKGSIPDRFSAQQFSDYHSELNMSSLELGDSALYFCASSLFTTLGEQFFGPGTRLTVL.

The chain carries TRBV9 and TRBJ2-1, with 9 bases that match TRBD1. J was trimmed by 9 bases and V by 6 bases; bases with no gene match: 13. The CDR3 runs to 15 residues. The germline gives CDR1 SGDLS, CDR2 YYNGEE. The CDR3 loop reads CASNVTGTGYGEQFF. The CDR3 DNA sequence: TGTGCCAGCAACGTGACCGGGACAGGGTATGGTGAGCAGTTCTTC.

This chain links TRBV2 with TRBJ2-5; 8 nucleotides match TRBD1. Germline V lookup: CDR1 SNHLY, CDR2 FYNNEI. CDR3 length: 20 amino acids. V trimming: 8 bases; J trimming: 5 bases; junction bases outside the gene matches: 28. The CDR3 nucleotides read TGTGCCAGCCATCTGGACAGGGAGGCCAGATTTGTGCTAGCCGAGGAGACCCAGTACTTC. Residues: CASHLDREARFVLAEETQYF.

This clonotype was seen a single time. The CDR3 sequence: CASSLGGGRGGDEQFF. DNA of the CDR3: TGCGCCAGCAGCCTCGGAGGTGGACGCGGTGGGGATGAGCAGTTCTTC. This sequence joins TRBV5-1 and TRBJ2-1, with a possible D match to TRBD2 (5 bases). Germline lookup yields CDR1 SGHRS and CDR2 YFSETQ. There are 16 residues in the CDR3. The V end lost 4 bases, the J end lost 8 bases, and 22 bases lay between the germline ends.